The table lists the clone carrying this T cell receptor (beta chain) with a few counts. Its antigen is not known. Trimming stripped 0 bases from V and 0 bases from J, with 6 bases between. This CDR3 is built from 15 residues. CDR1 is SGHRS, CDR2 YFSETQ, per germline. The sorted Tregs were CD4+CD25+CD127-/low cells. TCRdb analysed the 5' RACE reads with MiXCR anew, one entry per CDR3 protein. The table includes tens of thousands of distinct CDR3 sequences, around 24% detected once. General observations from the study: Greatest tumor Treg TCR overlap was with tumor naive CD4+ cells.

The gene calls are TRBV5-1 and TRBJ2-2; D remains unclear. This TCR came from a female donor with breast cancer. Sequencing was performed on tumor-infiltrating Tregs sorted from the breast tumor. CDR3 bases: TGCGCCAGCAGCTTGGGCACGGCGAACACCGGGGAGCTGTTTTTT. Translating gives CASSLGTANTGELFF. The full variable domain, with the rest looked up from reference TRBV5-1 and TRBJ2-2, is KAGVTQTPRYLIKTRGQQVTLSCSPISGHRSVSWYQQTPGQGLQFLFEYFSETQRNKGNFPGRFSGRQFSNSRSEMNVSTLELGDSALYLCASSLGTANTGELFFGEGSRLTVL.